The clone carrying this T cell receptor beta chain was detected ten times or more. Its antigen is not known. The data derive from a study of T-cell reconstitution after alpha-beta-depleted transplantation in children. Points from the study as a whole: The high TCRbeta diversity at day 60 in some patients came from surviving recipient T cells and thymic progenitors. By one year post-transplant, T-cell counts and diversity largely arose from T cells that were newly produced. Reports say that about two months after transplant, the alpha-beta T cells came out of several hundred graft clones that had expanded.

Preparing the TCRbeta library involved the use of unique molecular identifiers. A single record per CDR3 protein comes from TCRdb applying MiXCR to the PCR reads. The sample records about 200,000 distinct CDR3 sequences, around 5.9% being singletons. The origin of this receptor is a girl under two years old with combined immunodeficiency, due to receive a stem cell transplant. Sequencing used PBMCs, obtained before TCRalphabeta/CD19-depleted stem cell transplant.

The CDR3 spells CASSPREGTDTQYF. In DNA, the CDR3 is TGTGCCAGCAGCCCCAGGGAGGGCACAGATACGCAGTATTTT. The chain couples TRBV7-2 to TRBJ2-3, with D maybe TRBD2 (6 bases). The CDR3 covers 14 residues. Germline V gives CDR1 SGHTA, CDR2 FQGNSA. The V gene lost 5 bases and the J gene lost 1 base, with 10 bases spanning the gap.